These 9 T cell receptor beta chains were sequenced from one sample in a study of blood T cell repertoires in COVID-19. Sequenced by immunoSEQ multiplex PCR; TCRdb stores in-frame clones only, minus some. The table shows roughly 110,000 clones, with approximately 84% occurring only once. Material for sequencing was peripheral blood. These receptors all come from a human donor in a cohort sampled during active COVID-19.

The chain carries TRBV5-1 and TRBJ2-2, with 13 bases matching TRBD2. Trimming at V came to 7 bases and at J to 4 bases, leaving 1 base not matched to a gene. The CDR3 spans 14 residues. CDR1 and CDR2 (germline): SGHRS, YFSETQ. CDR3 sequence reads: CASRTSGSTGELFF. The CDR3 DNA follows: TGCGCCAGCCGGACTAGCGGGAGCACCGGGGAGCTGTTTTTT.

The gene calls are TRBV19 and TRBJ2-3, with D possibly being TRBD1 (6 bases). The germline V gene encodes CDR1 LNHDA and CDR2 SQIVND (reference sequence). V lost 7 bases and J lost 0, with 14 bases in between. CDR3 length: 15 residues. The CDR3 nucleotides read TGTGCCAGTACCCTAGACAGGACTAGCACAGATACGCAGTATTTT. It codes for CASTLDRTSTDTQYF.

CDR3 amino acids: CASSRGQGESNEQFF. In DNA, the CDR3 is TGTGCCAGCAGCCGCGGGCAGGGGGAATCCAATGAGCAGTTCTTC. V is TRBV7-9 and J is TRBJ2-1; TRBD1 matches at 7 bases. The J segment lost 6 bases and the V segment lost 5 bases, leaving 10 bases of the junction unmatched. The CDR3 has 15 residues. The V gene's germline CDR1 is SEHNR and CDR2 FQNEAQ (reference sequence).

V gene TRBV28 combines with J gene TRBJ2-3, with a weak D call TRBD1 (6 bases). The V gene's germline CDR1 is MDHEN and CDR2 SYDVKM. V was cut by 3 bases and J by 3 bases, with 13 bases left in between. The CDR3 extends over 15 amino acids. Here the CDR3 reads CASSFGGFGTDTQYF. The CDR3 nucleotides read TGTGCCAGCAGTTTTGGGGGCTTCGGAACAGATACGCAGTATTTT.

The chain is built from TRBV3-1 (or the pseudogene TRBV3-2) and TRBJ2-1, with 10 bases lining up with TRBD2. The V gene end was trimmed by 4 bases and the J gene end by 8 bases; junction bases not matched to a gene: 8. Germline CDR1 is LGHDT and CDR2 is YNNKEL (reference sequence). The length of the CDR3 is 15 residues. The CDR3 sequence: CASSPSSGRIDEQFF. The CDR3 DNA follows: TGTGCCAGCAGCCCGTCTAGCGGGAGAATCGATGAGCAGTTCTTC.

The rearrangement uses TRBV27 and TRBJ2-7; D might be TRBD1 (6 bases). The CDR3 extends over 13 amino acids. V gave up 1 base and J gave up 6 bases, with 10 bases separating them. Germline CDR1 is MNHEY and CDR2 is SMNVEV (reference sequence). CDR3: CASSLYLRGEQYF. CDR3 nucleotides: TGTGCCAGCAGTTTATATCTCAGGGGCGAGCAGTACTTC.

The V gene is TRBV9, the J gene TRBJ1-2; TRBD1 aligns across 7 bases. V was clipped by 4 bases and J by 8 bases; unmatched bases: 8. The germline V gene encodes CDR1 SGDLS and CDR2 YYNGEE. CDR3 length: 13 residues. CDR3 in DNA: TGTGCCAGCAGCCGGGGGGGACAGCGAGGCTACACCTTC. Encoded protein: CASSRGGQRGYTF.

The J gene is TRBJ2-3, the V gene TRBV3-1 (or the pseudogene TRBV3-2), with 10 bases matching TRBD2. The germline gives CDR1 LGHDT, CDR2 YNNKEL (reference sequence). The CDR3 has 16 residues. The junction had 6 bases not matched to a gene; V was cut back by 4 bases and J by 2 bases. The chain's CDR3 is CASSPTSGTSTDTQYF. For the CDR3, the DNA is TGTGCCAGCAGCCCCACTAGCGGGACTTCCACAGATACGCAGTATTTT.

The rearrangement joins TRBV6-2 or TRBV6-3 to TRBJ2-7; tentative D call: TRBD1 (7 bases). Deletions cut 0 bases from V and 9 bases from J, with 15 bases between. The CDR3 length is 14 residues. Germline V gives CDR1 MNHEY, CDR2 SVGEGT. The CDR3 sequence is CASSYSRDRPRQYV. The CDR3 DNA is TGTGCCAGCAGTTACTCGCGGGACAGACCTCGGCAGTACGTC.